The next 30 T cell receptor beta chains were all read from a single sample in a study of human T cells and chemical hapten exposure. Time point denoted: healthy volunteer bleed at 6 weeks. Total RNA extraction was carried out from unfractionated whole blood. A single record per CDR3 protein comes from TCRdb applying MiXCR to the RACE reads. The repertoire holds about 65,000 distinct CDR3 sequences, approximately 6.5% seen once, with around 3.4% in the top ten. The sequencing sample was made of whole blood. The receptors originated from a female donor in good health. Some clones in this sample may be carry-over from other donors' samples.

This clonotype was picked up a small number of times. The CDR3 here is CASSPAGSYEQYF. Written as DNA, the CDR3 is TGTGCCAGCAGCCCCGCCGGCTCCTACGAGCAGTACTTC. This sequence joins TRBV9 and TRBJ2-7; D call uncertain. This CDR3 region has 13 residues. V was clipped by 4 bases and J by 0 bases, with 8 bases between them. Germline V gene sequence: CDR1 SGDLS, CDR2 YYNGEE.

This clonotype was found many times. CDR3 residues: CASSEGQGGTEAFF. For the CDR3, the DNA is TGTGCCAGCAGCGAGGGACAGGGGGGCACTGAAGCTTTCTTT. The J gene is TRBJ1-1, the V gene TRBV7-9, with 11 bases fitting TRBD1. The V gene end was trimmed by 5 bases and the J gene end by 4 bases; junction bases not matched to a gene: 3. Per germline, CDR1 SEHNR and CDR2 FQNEAQ (reference sequence). The CDR3 is made up of 14 amino acids.

This clonotype was observed a handful of times. The rearrangement joins TRBV28 to TRBJ2-7; 7 bases match TRBD1. This CDR3 region has 12 residues. J lost 2 bases, V lost 7 bases, and 2 bases had no gene match. Germline V CDR1 and CDR2: MDHEN, SYDVKM. The CDR3: CASTGTAYEQYF. The DNA of the CDR3 is TGTGCCAGCACCGGGACAGCCTACGAGCAGTACTTC.

This clonotype was recorded a few times. This chain links TRBV6-5 with TRBJ1-4, with a possible D match to TRBD1 (5 bases). The CDR3 totals 13 residues. The V gene lost 8 bases and the J gene lost 3 bases, with 10 bases spanning the gap. Germline values: CDR1 MNHEY, CDR2 SVGAGI. The CDR3 reads CASGAIPNEKLFF. CDR3 coding DNA: TGTGCCAGCGGGGCTATTCCTAATGAAAAACTGTTTTTT.

Only a few counts were recorded for this clonotype. Since a much larger clone is just one base distant, this may be a read error. The chain links TRBV6-4 to TRBJ2-3, with a weak D call TRBD2 (6 bases). The CDR3 covers 14 residues. Trimming removed 2 bases at V and 0 bases at J, with 6 bases between. Germline CDR1 MRHNA, CDR2 SNTAGT. CDR3 DNA sequence: TGTGCCAGCAGTGACGGGACTAGCACAGATACGCAGTATTTT. It specifies CASSDGTSTDTQYF.

This clonotype occurred a few times. The chain recombines TRBV7-2 with TRBJ2-3; the D call may be TRBD1 or TRBD2 (5 bases each). V was clipped by 3 bases and J by 4 bases, with 8 bases between them. The V gene's germline CDR1 is SGHTA and CDR2 FQGNSA. This CDR3 is 13 amino acids long. The CDR3: CASSLRGSDTQYF. In nucleotides, the CDR3 is TGTGCCAGCAGCTTGAGGGGATCAGATACGCAGTATTTT.

This clonotype was seen ten or more times. The V and J genes are TRBV28 and TRBJ1-5; 10 nucleotides align to TRBD1. The trim removed 6 bases at V and 5 bases at J, leaving 10 bases unmatched. The germline CDR1 and CDR2 sequences are MDHEN and SYDVKM. The CDR3 totals 16 residues. The CDR3 region is CASSLSTGGRYQPQHF. In nucleotides, the CDR3 is TGTGCCAGCAGCCTCTCGACAGGGGGCCGTTATCAGCCCCAGCATTTT.

A word on this clonotype: The junction differs from germline at one of its ends, possibly a read error. The rearrangement joins TRBV5-1 to TRBJ1-2, with 8 positions matching TRBD1. The CDR3 is 13 residues long. CDR1 is SGHRS, CDR2 YFSETQ, per germline. CDR3 DNA: TGCGCCAGCAGCTTGTCAGGGGGCAATGGCTACAACTTC. Protein product: CASSLSGGNGYNF.

Ten or more counts support this clonotype. The chain has TRBV29-1 and TRBJ2-1, with TRBD2 identical over 8 bases. Germline CDR1 and CDR2: SQVTM and ANQGSEA. The CDR3 contains 18 residues. The ends lost 7 bases at V and 8 bases at J; junction bases unmatched: 25. CDR3 region: CSASSRLSSGLGSDEQFF. Written as DNA, the CDR3 is TGCAGCGCCTCCTCCCGACTTTCTAGCGGGCTGGGTAGCGATGAGCAGTTCTTC.

This clonotype showed up just a few times. This rearrangement joins TRBV5-1 to TRBJ1-4, with 10 bases lining up with TRBD1. This CDR3 is 17 amino acids long. Germline V gives CDR1 SGHRS, CDR2 YFSETQ. Trimming removed 4 bases from V and 3 bases from J; junction bases left unmatched: 9. The CDR3 DNA reads as TGCGCCAGCAGCGGACGACAGGGGGCAGGGGCTAATGAAAAACTGTTTTTT. Residues: CASSGRQGAGANEKLFF.

V gene TRBV10-2 combines with J gene TRBJ2-5; 8 positions agree with TRBD2. V lost 4 bases, J lost 3 bases, and 7 bases stayed unmatched. This CDR3 comprises 15 residues. Germline assignment: CDR1 WSHSY and CDR2 SAAADI. This CDR3 is CASSAISGAEETQYF. The CDR3 bases are TGCGCCAGCAGTGCTATTAGCGGGGCAGAAGAGACCCAGTACTTC.

This clonotype showed up many times. The genes are TRBV12-3 or TRBV12-4 and TRBJ1-6; the D gene is possibly TRBD1 (6 bases). Trimming took off 5 bases at V and 10 bases at J, with 15 bases between the two ends. This CDR3 is built from 14 residues. Here the CDR3 DNA reads TGTGCCAGCAGTCTCTCGGGGGCGGGATCACCCCTCCACTTT. Protein: CASSLSGAGSPLHF.

This clonotype was observed a few times. The chain joins TRBV12-3 or TRBV12-4 to TRBJ1-5; a weak D match, TRBD1 (6 bases). The CDR3 runs to 13 residues. Trimming removed 6 bases at V and 3 bases at J, with 9 bases between. CDR3 protein: CASRDSVNQPQHF. The DNA of the CDR3 is TGTGCCAGCAGGGACAGCGTCAATCAGCCCCAGCATTTT.

This clonotype showed up many times. This chain uses TRBV5-1 with TRBJ1-6; unclear D gene. The CDR3 is 15 residues long. Germline CDR1 is SGHRS and CDR2 is YFSETQ. V was pared by 0 bases and J by 2 bases, with 6 bases between. CDR3 sequence reads: CASSLAGAYNSPLHF. In nucleotides, the CDR3 is TGCGCCAGCAGCTTGGCCGGGGCCTATAATTCACCCCTCCACTTT.

This clonotype has at least ten counts. The J gene is TRBJ1-6, the V gene TRBV27; 7 bases are a match to TRBD1. Germline loops: CDR1 MNHEY, CDR2 SMNVEV (reference sequence). The CDR3 has 15 amino acids. Trimming cost V 6 bases and J 7 bases; bases outside gene matches: 9. CDR3 loop: CASRPLTGPNSPLHF. CDR3 nucleotide sequence: TGTGCCAGCAGACCCCTGACAGGGCCGAATTCACCCCTCCACTTT.

The rearrangement uses TRBV3-1 and TRBJ2-1; D may be TRBD2 (6 bases). Germline V gene sequence: CDR1 LGHDT, CDR2 YNNKEL (reference sequence). This CDR3 has 14 residues. Trimming cost V 2 bases and J 6 bases, with 11 bases left between them. CDR3 coding DNA: TGTGCCAGCAGCCAATTCGGGGGAACCAATGAGCAGTTCTTC. This gives the protein CASSQFGGTNEQFF.

This clonotype was counted at least ten times. The chain's CDR3 is CASSRGGAEQFF. In nucleotides, the CDR3 is TGTGCCAGCAGCCGAGGAGGCGCGGAGCAGTTCTTC. V usage is TRBV9 and J usage is TRBJ2-1; D is possibly TRBD2 (5 bases). The CDR3 has 12 amino acids. Looked up from germline, CDR1 is SGDLS and CDR2 is YYNGEE. Deletions cut 4 bases from V and 10 bases from J, with 12 bases between.

This clonotype has at least ten counts. V and J are TRBV29-1 and TRBJ2-7; D call uncertain. The germline V gene encodes CDR1 SQVTM and CDR2 ANQGSEA. This CDR3 region has 12 residues. Trimming took 8 bases from V and 0 from J, leaving 11 bases between them. The CDR3 DNA sequence: TGCAGCTTCAGGTTGTCCTCCTACGAGCAGTACTTC. It encodes CSFRLSSYEQYF.

This clonotype has a count of ten or more. The V and J genes are TRBV21-1 and TRBJ1-2; TRBD1, as called in the table, went unchecked against the DNA. TRBV21-1 is reported as a pseudogene. The CDR3 extends over 15 amino acids. The CDR3, as DNA: TGTGCCAGCAGCACCGCCGGTAAGGGGTGCTATGGCTACACCTTC. Its protein product is CASSTAGKGCYGYTF.

This clonotype came up many times. This chain uses TRBV20-1 with TRBJ2-5; D possibly corresponds to TRBD2 (5 bases). Between the trimmed V and J ends, which lost 6 bases and 1 base, there was a span of 15 bases. The CDR3 has 14 residues. The germline V gene encodes CDR1 DFQATT and CDR2 SNEGSKA (reference sequence). CDR3 bases: TGCAGTGCCATCCGAGGGAGAGGCCAAGAGACCCAGTACTTC. Protein sequence: CSAIRGRGQETQYF.

There are a few counts of this clonotype. DNA of the CDR3: TGTGCTAGTGGTTTGGCCCCGCCTTCCCAGCCCCAGCATTTT. Its translation: CASGLAPPSQPQHF. J is TRBJ1-5 and V is TRBV12-5; D gene unclear. Trimming removed 1 base at V and 7 bases at J, with 11 bases between. The CDR3 covers 14 residues. Germline lookup yields CDR1 LGHNT and CDR2 FRNRAP.

This clonotype was observed many times. The rearrangement joins TRBV20-1 to TRBJ2-7; D may correspond to TRBD1 or TRBD2 (5 bases each). The germline V gene encodes CDR1 DFQATT and CDR2 SNEGSKA (reference sequence). This CDR3 has 14 amino acids. V lost 0 bases and J 4 bases, leaving 13 bases between the germline ends. In DNA, the CDR3 is TGCAGTGCTAGAGAGACGGGACCCATATACGAGCAGTACTTC. Amino acid sequence: CSARETGPIYEQYF.

This clonotype occurred many times. V and J are TRBV20-1 and TRBJ1-5; D not certain. The germline V and J ends were trimmed by 1 base and 0 bases, with 4 bases remaining between them. The CDR3 spans 13 residues. The germline V gene encodes CDR1 DFQATT and CDR2 SNEGSKA (reference sequence). The CDR3 protein is CSARGHSNQPQHF. The CDR3 DNA sequence: TGCAGTGCTAGAGGACATAGCAATCAGCCCCAGCATTTT.

The V call is TRBV29-1, the J call TRBJ2-3; TRBD2 aligns across 7 bases. The CDR3 loop spans 15 amino acids. Germline V gene lookup returns CDR1 SQVTM and CDR2 ANQGSEA. V lost 6 bases to trimming and J lost 3 bases; unmatched junction nucleotides: 12. CDR3 sequence (DNA): TGCAGCGTCGGTAAAATCCATAGCGGGACAGATACGCAGTATTTT. Residues: CSVGKIHSGTDTQYF.

The sample holds many counts of this clonotype. This sequence joins TRBV29-1 and TRBJ2-1, with D possibly TRBD2 on 6 matching bases. The CDR3 sequence is 12 residues long. From germline, CDR1 is SQVTM and CDR2 ANQGSEA. V lost 6 bases, J lost 4 bases, and 10 bases lay in between. CDR3 amino acids: CSVGDFYNEQFF. CDR3 coding DNA: TGCAGCGTGGGGGACTTTTACAATGAGCAGTTCTTC.

The rearrangement joins TRBV12-3 or TRBV12-4 to TRBJ1-6; 8 nucleotides align to TRBD1. CDR3 size: 16 residues. With 5 bases clipped from V and 2 bases from J, the junction kept 5 bases outside the gene matches. The CDR3, as DNA: TGTGCCAGCAGTCCACAGGGGGAGGCCTATAATTCACCCCTCCACTTT. This sequence encodes CASSPQGEAYNSPLHF.

The genes are TRBV7-9 and TRBJ2-4; D remains unclear. Germline V CDR1 and CDR2: SEHNR, FQNEAQ (reference sequence). V was cut by 1 base and J by 8 bases, with 15 bases left in between. The CDR3 totals 15 residues. The CDR3 DNA is TGTGCCAGCAGCTTAGGACCGACCACCGCGGACATTCAGTACTTC. Protein sequence: CASSLGPTTADIQYF.

This clonotype showed up many times. The V gene is TRBV28, the J gene TRBJ2-7; 8 bases agree with TRBD1. This CDR3 has 14 amino acids. Germline values: CDR1 MDHEN, CDR2 SYDVKM. V lost 8 bases to trimming and J lost 0 bases; unmatched junction nucleotides: 6. The CDR3 region has the DNA TGTGCCAGCGTTCCGGGACAGGCCTCCTACGAGCAGTACTTC. Its protein is CASVPGQASYEQYF. Supplemented by reference TRBV28 and TRBJ2-7, the full variable domain reads DVKVTQSSRYLVKRTGEKVFLECVQDMDHENMFWYRQDPGLGLRLIYFSYDVKMKEKGDIPEGYSVSREKKERFSLILESASTNQTSMYLCASVPGQASYEQYFGPGTRLTVT.

V is TRBV28 and J is TRBJ2-7; 12 bases are shared with TRBD2. The germline gives CDR1 MDHEN, CDR2 SYDVKM. The CDR3 is 16 residues long. V lost 5 bases and J lost 7; bases outside the gene matches: 12. CDR3 sequence: CASSPIRLAGAGEQYF. CDR3 in DNA: TGTGCCAGCAGTCCCATCCGACTAGCGGGAGCGGGGGAGCAGTACTTC.

There are a few counts of this clonotype. The rearrangement joins TRBV4-2 to TRBJ2-6; no clear D. CDR3 length: 16 amino acids. V was trimmed by 3 bases and J by 1 base, leaving 10 bases between them. The germline CDR1 and CDR2 sequences are LGHNA and YNFKEQ. The CDR3 loop reads CASSQDLVSGANVLTF. DNA for the CDR3: TGTGCCAGCAGCCAGGATCTGGTTTCTGGGGCCAACGTCCTGACTTTC.